This TCR beta chain was captured in a study of CD8+CD57+ T cells in acquired aplastic anemia. In the study overall: The DNA of sorted CD4+ and CD8+ cells averaged approximately 3.3 ug. On average, healthy donors gave approximately 11 million reads for CD4+ cells.

A few counts support this clonotype. V lost 4 bases and J 1 base, leaving 10 bases between the germline ends. The CDR3 is made up of 14 amino acids. Germline CDR1 is SGHTA and CDR2 is FQGTGA. TCR beta VDJ combinations and CDR3 sequences were profiled from genomic DNA. TCRdb analysed the reads with MiXCR anew, one entry per CDR3 protein. The sample records around 50,000 distinct CDR3 sequences, around 69% being singletons. This TCR derives from a human donor in good health, serving as a control. Material for sequencing was sorted CD4+, CD8+, or CD8+CD57+ T cells (not recorded which) from PBMCs. V gene TRBV7-3 combines with J gene TRBJ1-1; D is possibly TRBD1 (5 bases). This chain's CDR3 is CASSWRGRNTEAFF. CDR3 coding DNA: TGTGCCAGCAGCTGGAGGGGCAGGAACACTGAAGCTTTCTTT.